These T cell receptor beta chains were read from a single sample in a study of identical twins. TCRdb reprocessed the 5' RACE reads via MiXCR and lists one record per CDR3 protein. The sample has under 1 million distinct CDR3 sequences; roughly an eighth are singletons. These data were also reused for a study on yellow fever vaccine responses in identical twins.

Sequencing used PBMCs. These receptors came from a woman between 18 and 29 years old in good health. Both conserved end residues are part of each CDR3. Fields, in order: CDR3 length, D gene, J gene, V gene, clone size, CDR3 DNA, CDR3 protein. D genes are given only for firm matches. Clone size is not always given. Where it is, it says once, few, many or a class for expanded clones.

CDR3 length: 14; D gene: .; J gene: TRBJ1-1; V gene: TRBV2; clone size: .; CDR3 DNA: TGTGCCAGCAGTCCTGACAGAAAGAACACTGAAGCTTTCTTT; CDR3 protein: CASSPDRKNTEAFF
CDR3 length: 17; D gene: TRBD2; J gene: TRBJ2-7; V gene: TRBV20-1; clone size: .; CDR3 DNA: TGCAGTGCTATGGGACTAGCGGGAGCTTCGCGGTCCTACGAGCAGTACTTC; CDR3 protein: CSAMGLAGASRSYEQYF
CDR3 length: 16; D gene: TRBD1; J gene: TRBJ1-2; V gene: TRBV15; clone size: few; CDR3 DNA: TGTGCCACCAGCACAAACACGGACAGGCGGGGCTATGGCTACACCTTC; CDR3 protein: CATSTNTDRRGYGYTF
CDR3 length: 13; D gene: .; J gene: TRBJ1-1; V gene: TRBV5-1; clone size: many; CDR3 DNA: TGCGCCAGCAGCTGGGCGGGGAACACTGAAGCTTTCTTT; CDR3 protein: CASSWAGNTEAFF
CDR3 length: 12; D gene: .; J gene: TRBJ2-5; V gene: TRBV5-1; clone size: .; CDR3 DNA: TGCGCCAGCAGCGAAAAACAAGAGACCCAGTACTTC; CDR3 protein: CASSEKQETQYF
CDR3 length: 13; D gene: TRBD2; J gene: TRBJ2-7; V gene: TRBV5-1; clone size: .; CDR3 DNA: TGCGCCAGCAGATGGGAGGGCGCCTACGAGCAGTACTTC; CDR3 protein: CASRWEGAYEQYF
CDR3 length: 14; D gene: .; J gene: TRBJ2-3; V gene: TRBV20-1; clone size: .; CDR3 DNA: TGCAGTGCTCCAGACAGGAGTATCACAGATACGCAGTATTTT; CDR3 protein: CSAPDRSITDTQYF
CDR3 length: 17; D gene: .; J gene: TRBJ2-1; V gene: TRBV7-9; clone size: few; CDR3 DNA: TGTGCCAGCAGCTTAAATCCATGGGGTAACGAATACAATGAGCAGTTCTTC; CDR3 protein: CASSLNPWGNEYNEQFF
CDR3 length: 15; D gene: .; J gene: TRBJ2-7; V gene: TRBV15; clone size: .; CDR3 DNA: .; CDR3 protein: CATSRAPVGAGASYF
CDR3 length: 15; D gene: TRBD2; J gene: TRBJ2-2; V gene: TRBV14; clone size: many; CDR3 DNA: TGTGCCAGCAGCCTCCAAAGCGGGGTCGGCGGGGAGCTGTTTTTT; CDR3 protein: CASSLQSGVGGELFF
CDR3 length: 18; D gene: TRBD2; J gene: TRBJ2-3; V gene: TRBV24-1; clone size: few; CDR3 DNA: TGTGCCACCAGTGATCCGGGGGCTAGCGGGACGAACACAGATACGCAGTATTTT; CDR3 protein: CATSDPGASGTNTDTQYF
CDR3 length: 14; D gene: TRBD2; J gene: TRBJ2-3; V gene: TRBV5-1; clone size: .; CDR3 DNA: TGCGCCAGCAGCTTGGGCGGGAGACCAGATACGCAGTATTTT; CDR3 protein: CASSLGGRPDTQYF
CDR3 length: 15; D gene: .; J gene: TRBJ2-2; V gene: TRBV5-1; clone size: once; CDR3 DNA: TGCGCCAGCAGCTCGGATGCTGCGAACACCGGGGAGCTGTTTTTT; CDR3 protein: CASSSDAANTGELFF
CDR3 length: 13; D gene: .; J gene: TRBJ1-6; V gene: TRBV6-6; clone size: few; CDR3 DNA: TGTGCCAGCAGTCCCGAGTACGGGATGACCCTCCACTTT; CDR3 protein: CASSPEYGMTLHF
CDR3 length: 14; D gene: TRBD1; J gene: TRBJ2-5; V gene: TRBV29-1; clone size: few; CDR3 DNA: TGCAGCGTTGGCGACCGGGACAGACAAGAGACCCAGTACTTC; CDR3 protein: CSVGDRDRQETQYF
CDR3 length: 14; D gene: .; J gene: TRBJ1-2; V gene: TRBV5-1; clone size: few; CDR3 DNA: TGCGCCAGCAGCCCTCCAACAGGGATACGTGGCTACACCTTC; CDR3 protein: CASSPPTGIRGYTF
CDR3 length: 13; D gene: TRBD1; J gene: TRBJ1-2; V gene: TRBV12-3/TRBV12-4; clone size: many; CDR3 DNA: TGTGCCAGCAGCCCGGGACAGGGCTATGGCTACACCTTC; CDR3 protein: CASSPGQGYGYTF
CDR3 length: 13; D gene: .; J gene: TRBJ1-1; V gene: TRBV2; clone size: few; CDR3 DNA: TGTGCCAGCAGTGAGGCCAGATACACTGAAGCTTTCTTT; CDR3 protein: CASSEARYTEAFF
CDR3 length: 16; D gene: TRBD2; J gene: TRBJ2-1; V gene: TRBV2; clone size: .; CDR3 DNA: TGTGCCAGCAGTGAAGATGGAGGACTAGCGGGAGTGGGGCAGTTCTTC; CDR3 protein: CASSEDGGLAGVGQFF
CDR3 length: 18; D gene: TRBD2; J gene: TRBJ2-3; V gene: TRBV4-2; clone size: .; CDR3 DNA: TGTGCCAGCAGCCAAGATGGTTACGGGACTAGCGTTTCAGATACGCAGTATTTT; CDR3 protein: CASSQDGYGTSVSDTQYF
CDR3 length: 14; D gene: .; J gene: TRBJ2-7; V gene: TRBV2; clone size: .; CDR3 DNA: TGTGCCAGCAGTGAGACAGTCCATTCCTACGAGCAGTACTTC; CDR3 protein: CASSETVHSYEQYF
CDR3 length: 14; D gene: .; J gene: TRBJ2-6; V gene: TRBV3-1; clone size: many; CDR3 DNA: TGTGCCAGCAGCCAAGACTCTGGGGCCAACGTCCTGACTTTC; CDR3 protein: CASSQDSGANVLTF
CDR3 length: 17; D gene: TRBD2; J gene: TRBJ2-1; V gene: TRBV27; clone size: many; CDR3 DNA: TGTGCCAGCAGGGACCCTCTCAGTATAGCGGGATACAATGAGCAGTTCTTC; CDR3 protein: CASRDPLSIAGYNEQFF
CDR3 length: 13; D gene: TRBD1; J gene: TRBJ2-1; V gene: TRBV29-1; clone size: few; CDR3 DNA: TGCAGCGTTTCGGGACAGGGGGGCAATGAGCAGTTCTTC; CDR3 protein: CSVSGQGGNEQFF
CDR3 length: 14; D gene: TRBD2; J gene: TRBJ2-1; V gene: TRBV27; clone size: .; CDR3 DNA: TGTGCCAGCAGAGATAGCGGGAGGATGAATGAGCAGTTCTTC; CDR3 protein: CASRDSGRMNEQFF
CDR3 length: 17; D gene: TRBD2; J gene: TRBJ2-5; V gene: TRBV12-3/TRBV12-4; clone size: .; CDR3 DNA: TGTGCCAGCAGTTTTAGGGGACTAGCGGGAGGAGGTGAGACCCAGTACTTC; CDR3 protein: CASSFRGLAGGGETQYF
CDR3 length: 14; D gene: .; J gene: TRBJ2-7; V gene: TRBV5-6; clone size: .; CDR3 DNA: TGTGCCAGCAGCTTGGGGGTGGGGACCTACGAGCAGTACTTC; CDR3 protein: CASSLGVGTYEQYF
CDR3 length: 11; D gene: .; J gene: TRBJ1-5; V gene: TRBV20-1; clone size: .; CDR3 DNA: TGCAGTGCTGTAAGGAATCAGCCCCAGCATTTT; CDR3 protein: CSAVRNQPQHF
CDR3 length: 15; D gene: .; J gene: TRBJ2-1; V gene: TRBV29-1; clone size: many; CDR3 DNA: TGCAGCGTTGAAGGTGGACAGACTTCCTACAATGAGCAGTTCTTC; CDR3 protein: CSVEGGQTSYNEQFF
CDR3 length: 14; D gene: .; J gene: TRBJ2-3; V gene: TRBV6-5; clone size: .; CDR3 DNA: TGTGCCAGCAGTTACGAGGACGGCACAGATACGCAGTATTTT; CDR3 protein: CASSYEDGTDTQYF
CDR3 length: 17; D gene: TRBD2; J gene: TRBJ2-4; V gene: TRBV7-9; clone size: .; CDR3 DNA: TGTGCCAGCAGCTTAGGGGTTAGCGGGAGGGAAAAAAACATTCAGTACTTC; CDR3 protein: CASSLGVSGREKNIQYF
CDR3 length: 15; D gene: TRBD1; J gene: TRBJ2-5; V gene: TRBV4-1; clone size: .; CDR3 DNA: TGCGCCAGCAGCCGCGGGACAGGGACTGGAGAGACCCAGTACTTC; CDR3 protein: CASSRGTGTGETQYF
CDR3 length: 13; D gene: .; J gene: TRBJ1-2; V gene: TRBV6-5; clone size: .; CDR3 DNA: TGTGCCAGCAGTTACCGTGAGGGCTATGGCTACACCTTC; CDR3 protein: CASSYREGYGYTF
CDR3 length: 16; D gene: TRBD2; J gene: TRBJ2-1; V gene: TRBV5-5; clone size: .; CDR3 DNA: TGTGCCAGCAGCCCATGGACTAGCGGGAGGTACAATGAGCAGTTCTTC; CDR3 protein: CASSPWTSGRYNEQFF
CDR3 length: 13; D gene: .; J gene: TRBJ2-1; V gene: TRBV9; clone size: .; CDR3 DNA: TGTGCCAGCAGCGTAGGCTCCCGCAATGAGCAGTTCTTC; CDR3 protein: CASSVGSRNEQFF
CDR3 length: 14; D gene: .; J gene: TRBJ2-3; V gene: TRBV27; clone size: many; CDR3 DNA: TGTGCCAGCAGGACACAGGCCGACACAGATACGCAGTATTTT; CDR3 protein: CASRTQADTDTQYF
CDR3 length: 17; D gene: TRBD2; J gene: TRBJ2-2; V gene: TRBV5-1; clone size: .; CDR3 DNA: TGCGCCAGCAGCCGTCCGGGACTAGCGGGCAACACCGGGGAGCTGTTTTTT; CDR3 protein: CASSRPGLAGNTGELFF
CDR3 length: 16; D gene: .; J gene: TRBJ2-2; V gene: TRBV24-1; clone size: .; CDR3 DNA: TGTGCCACCAGTGATCTATCCAGGGATAGTACCGGGGAGCTGTTTTTT; CDR3 protein: CATSDLSRDSTGELFF
CDR3 length: 13; D gene: .; J gene: TRBJ2-7; V gene: TRBV14; clone size: .; CDR3 DNA: TGTGCCAGCAGCCAAGGCAGGGGAGGCGAGCAGTACTTC; CDR3 protein: CASSQGRGGEQYF
CDR3 length: 13; D gene: .; J gene: TRBJ1-1; V gene: TRBV27; clone size: .; CDR3 DNA: TGTGCCAGCAGTTTATTGGGCGTGGGTTCGGCTTTCTTT; CDR3 protein: CASSLLGVGSAFF
CDR3 length: 16; D gene: TRBD2; J gene: TRBJ2-3; V gene: TRBV12-3/TRBV12-4; clone size: few; CDR3 DNA: TGTGCCAGCAGTTCTAGCGGGAGGGCCGGTCTTGATACGCAGTATTTT; CDR3 protein: CASSSSGRAGLDTQYF
CDR3 length: 17; D gene: TRBD2; J gene: TRBJ2-7; V gene: TRBV7-9; clone size: many; CDR3 DNA: TGTGCCAGCAGCTTAGCCCCCGGGACTAGCGGAACCTACGAGCAGTACTTC; CDR3 protein: CASSLAPGTSGTYEQYF
CDR3 length: 12; D gene: .; J gene: TRBJ2-5; V gene: TRBV7-9; clone size: .; CDR3 DNA: TGTGCCAGCAGAGAAAACTGGGAGACCCAGTACTTC; CDR3 protein: CASRENWETQYF
CDR3 length: 15; D gene: TRBD2; J gene: TRBJ2-1; V gene: TRBV5-1; clone size: few; CDR3 DNA: TGCGCCAGCGGACATAGCGGGGGGGCCACCAATGAGCAGTTCTTC; CDR3 protein: CASGHSGGATNEQFF
CDR3 length: 15; D gene: TRBD1; J gene: TRBJ2-1; V gene: TRBV3-1; clone size: .; CDR3 DNA: TGTGCCAGCAGCTCCCGGGACAGGGGGTACCATGAGCAGTTCTTC; CDR3 protein: CASSSRDRGYHEQFF
CDR3 length: 13; D gene: .; J gene: TRBJ2-7; V gene: TRBV28; clone size: .; CDR3 DNA: TGTGCCAGCAAGAGCCCTCCAACAACCGAGCAGTACTTC; CDR3 protein: CASKSPPTTEQYF
CDR3 length: 14; D gene: TRBD2; J gene: TRBJ2-7; V gene: TRBV7-9; clone size: .; CDR3 DNA: TGTGCCAGCAGCTCAACAGCGGGAGCCAACGAGCAGTACTTC; CDR3 protein: CASSSTAGANEQYF
CDR3 length: 14; D gene: .; J gene: TRBJ1-1; V gene: TRBV27; clone size: .; CDR3 DNA: TGTGCCAGCAGTGATCGTTCTGGGGACACTGAAGCTTTCTTT; CDR3 protein: CASSDRSGDTEAFF
CDR3 length: 20; D gene: .; J gene: TRBJ1-3; V gene: TRBV6-5; clone size: .; CDR3 DNA: TGTGCCAGCAGTTACTCGAATTCGGTAGCCCCTCGGGGCTCTGGAAACACCATATATTTT; CDR3 protein: CASSYSNSVAPRGSGNTIYF
CDR3 length: 14; D gene: .; J gene: TRBJ2-1; V gene: TRBV21-1; clone size: many; CDR3 DNA: TGTGCCAGCAGCGCGCGGGGGGGCCGAGTTGAGCAGTTCTTC; CDR3 protein: CASSARGGRVEQFF